The clone carrying this T cell receptor beta chain has only one observation. Its target is unknown. The data were taken from a study of cytomegalovirus exposure and HLA in healthy donors. CDR3 size: 16 residues. Germline CDR1 reads WSHSY; CDR2 reads SAAADI. V shed 0 bases and J 1 base; nucleotides not matched to a gene: 2. Regarding the study as a whole: In a later analysis, several top co-occurrence clusters appeared linked to parvovirus B19, influenza, CMV and Epstein-Barr virus. With later analysis, a missense DCLRE1C variant became linked to TCR beta V- and J-gene trimming. Under in vitro conditions, a few CMV-associated chains were confirmed as specific for CMV antigens.

60 Vbeta and 13 Jbeta primers were used in PCR. Libraries were prepared by immunoSEQ multiplex PCR; TCRdb keeps only in-frame clonotypes and omits some of them. The top ten hold around 0.24% of the sample, which has about 190,000 clones, less than 90% seen once. This TCR came from a boy aged 5-17 years in good health and CMV-seronegative. The sequencing sample was made of PBMCs. This rearrangement joins TRBV10-2 to TRBJ1-4; 7 nucleotides line up with TRBD1. CDR3 sequence reads: CASSESQGVTNEKLFF. The CDR3 DNA reads TGCGCCAGCAGTGAGTCGCAGGGGGTAACTAATGAAAAACTGTTTTTT.